These 23 T cell receptor beta chains originate from one sample sequenced in a study of blood T cell repertoires in COVID-19. Sequenced by immunoSEQ multiplex PCR; TCRdb stores in-frame clones only, minus some. The data hold approximately 100,000 clones, with almost 95% observed a single time. The sequenced sample consisted of peripheral blood. The receptors come from a man aged 45-60 years with active COVID-19.

The J gene is TRBJ2-7, the V gene TRBV11-3; TRBD1 aligns across 9 bases. V was pared by 5 bases and J by 6 bases, with 5 bases of the junction left unmatched. CDR3 size: 13 residues. CDR1 is SGHNT, CDR2 YENEEA, per germline. CDR3 region: CASSLDRGGEQYF. In nucleotides, the CDR3 is TGTGCCAGCAGCCTCGACAGGGGGGGCGAGCAGTACTTC.

This clone was detected only once. CDR3 region: CAISEAVSGANVLTF. The DNA for the CDR3 is TGTGCCATCAGTGAAGCCGTATCGGGGGCCAACGTCCTGACTTTC. This rearrangement joins TRBV10-3 to TRBJ2-6; no clear D gene. V was trimmed by 3 bases and J by 4 bases, leaving 10 bases between them. This CDR3 region has 15 residues. The V gene's germline CDR1 is ENHRY and CDR2 SYGVKD.

The CDR3 spells CASSPDRGRNEKLFF. For the CDR3, the DNA is TGTGCCAGCTCACCAGACAGGGGGCGGAATGAAAAACTGTTTTTT. The chain recombines TRBV18 with TRBJ1-4; 10 bases fit TRBD1. CDR1 KGHSH and CDR2 LQKENI come from the germline V gene. The CDR3 spans 15 residues. V lost 2 bases to trimming and J lost 5 bases; unmatched junction nucleotides: 2. The full variable domain, its missing parts supplied by reference TRBV18 and TRBJ1-4, is NAGVMQNPRHLVRRRGQEARLRCSPMKGHSHVYWYRQLPEEGLKFMVYLQKENIIDESGMPKERFSAEFPKEGPSILRIQQVVRGDSAAYFCASSPDRGRNEKLFFGSGTQLSVL.

The rearrangement uses TRBV10-3 and TRBJ2-2; 10 bases match TRBD1. J gave up 7 bases and V 7 bases, and 12 bases lay outside the gene matches. The CDR3 has 16 residues. CDR1 is ENHRY and CDR2 is SYGVKD in the germline V gene. CDR3 protein: CAINRQGANYNGELFF. CDR3 in DNA: TGTGCCATCAACAGACAGGGGGCGAATTATAACGGGGAGCTGTTTTTT.

The chain employs TRBV7-2 and TRBJ2-1; perhaps TRBD2 as D (6 bases). This CDR3 is built from 16 residues. The germline gives CDR1 SGHTA, CDR2 FQGNSA. The ends were cut back, 5 bases at V and 5 bases at J, with 19 bases in the middle. The CDR3 DNA follows: TGTGCCAGCAGCCCATTTGCCGGGGGATTAAACAATGAGCAGTTCTTC. Protein product: CASSPFAGGLNNEQFF.

The rearrangement joins TRBV27 to TRBJ1-1, with TRBD1 identical over 7 bases. The CDR3 is 14 amino acids. J was trimmed by 1 base and V by 5 bases; bases with no gene match: 4. Germline assignment: CDR1 MNHEY and CDR2 SMNVEV (reference sequence). The DNA of the CDR3 is TGTGCCAGCAGTGTCAGGGGGTCGAACACTGAAGCTTTCTTT. Its protein product is CASSVRGSNTEAFF.

J is TRBJ2-7 and V is TRBV9, with TRBD2 identical over 7 bases. Germline CDR1 is SGDLS and CDR2 is YYNGEE. V was pared by 3 bases and J by 3 bases, with 12 bases of the junction left unmatched. The CDR3 is 16 amino acids. CDR3 nucleotide sequence: TGTGCCAGCAGCGCCCGCGGGGAGCGGGAAGGCTACGAGCAGTACTTC. This gives the protein CASSARGEREGYEQYF.

This chain joins TRBV28 and TRBJ2-5, with 11 bases identical to TRBD2. CDR3 length equals 18 residues. Per the germline V gene, CDR1 is MDHEN and CDR2 is SYDVKM. Trimming removed 5 bases from V and 2 bases from J; junction bases left unmatched: 13. The CDR3 DNA reads as TGTGCCAGCAGTACGGGCACTTCCGGGACTAGCGGACAAGAGACCCAGTACTTC. Protein sequence: CASSTGTSGTSGQETQYF.

The V gene is TRBV5-1, the J gene TRBJ1-2; 8 bases fit TRBD1. Per germline, CDR1 SGHRS and CDR2 YFSETQ. CDR3 length: 14 amino acids. V shed 1 base and J 8 bases; nucleotides not matched to a gene: 7. The CDR3 protein is CASSLTGQEQGYTF. CDR3 coding DNA: TGCGCCAGCAGCTTGACGGGACAGGAGCAGGGCTACACCTTC.

The rearrangement uses TRBV30 and TRBJ1-1; D may be TRBD1 (6 bases). Trimming removed 1 base from V and 8 bases from J, with 8 bases in between. This CDR3 has 11 residues. From germline, CDR1 is GTSNPN and CDR2 SVGIG (reference sequence). In DNA, the CDR3 is TGTGCCTGGAGTGCGGGGGGCGAAGCTTTCTTT. Translation: CAWSAGGEAFF.

The CDR3 spells CASSQPPWGSGRGGYTF. Written as DNA, the CDR3 is TGTGCCAGCAGCCAACCACCCTGGGGCTCCGGGAGGGGTGGCTACACCTTC. The chain joins TRBV3-1 (or the pseudogene TRBV3-2) to TRBJ1-2; perhaps TRBD1 as D (5 bases). CDR3 length equals 17 residues. The V end lost 2 bases, the J end lost 7 bases, and 23 bases lay between the germline ends. The germline V gene encodes CDR1 LGHDT and CDR2 YNNKEL (reference sequence).

The chain combines TRBV24-1 with TRBJ1-5; a weak D match, TRBD1 (6 bases). The V end lost 9 bases, the J end lost 4 bases, and 27 bases lay between the germline ends. The CDR3 loop spans 18 amino acids. Germline CDR1 is KGHDR and CDR2 is SFDVKD. The DNA of the CDR3 is TGTGCCACCGATCCGACCGACGGGACACTCGAAGAAAATCAGCCCCAGCATTTT. Its translation: CATDPTDGTLEENQPQHF.

This clone was picked up one time. The chain uses TRBV4-2 and TRBJ1-2; 11 bases agree with TRBD1. This CDR3 has 15 amino acids. Germline-derived CDR1 and CDR2 are LGHNA and YNFKEQ. Trimming removed 1 base from V and 10 bases from J; junction bases left unmatched: 8. This chain's CDR3 is CASSQVIGQGAFYTF. CDR3 nucleotides: TGTGCCAGCAGCCAAGTAATCGGACAGGGGGCTTTCTACACCTTC.

The chain uses TRBV21-1 and TRBJ2-1; the DNA was not compared with TRBD2, the D call given in the table. TRBV21-1 is a listed pseudogene. The CDR3 has 16 amino acids. In DNA form, the CDR3 reads TGTGCCAGCAGCAAAATGGGCGGCACTAGAATACCCGAGCAGTTCTTC. Protein: CASSKMGGTRIPEQFF.

The V gene is TRBV11-2, the J gene TRBJ2-3; the D gene is possibly TRBD1 (5 bases). The CDR3 totals 13 residues. Trimming removed 5 bases at V and 10 bases at J, with 16 bases between. Germline CDR1 is SGHAT and CDR2 is FQNNGV. DNA for the CDR3: TGTGCCAGCAGCCCGAGTGGACAACCGGCGCAGTATTTT. This translates into CASSPSGQPAQYF.

The J gene is TRBJ1-1, the V gene TRBV5-1; 7 bases map to TRBD1. CDR3 size: 15 residues. Germline-derived CDR1 and CDR2 are SGHRS and YFSETQ. V gave up 4 bases and J gave up 2 bases; unmatched junction bases: 8. The CDR3 sequence: CASSTNGQDNTEAFF. The CDR3, as DNA: TGCGCCAGCAGCACCAATGGACAGGATAACACTGAAGCTTTCTTT.

The gene calls are TRBV3-1 (or the pseudogene TRBV3-2) and TRBJ1-4, with 8 bases identical to TRBD1. Germline CDR1 is LGHDT and CDR2 is YNNKEL (reference sequence). The CDR3 extends over 14 amino acids. The junction had 10 bases not matched to a gene; V was cut back by 8 bases and J by 8 bases. CDR3 DNA: TGTGCCAGCGACCAGGGGGCCTCCCGAGAAAAACTGTTTTTT. Amino acids: CASDQGASREKLFF.

This chain links TRBV6-1 with TRBJ1-6, with 7 bases that match TRBD1. The trim removed 1 base at V and 10 bases at J, leaving 10 bases unmatched. Germline CDR1 and CDR2: MNHNS and SASEGT. The CDR3 spans 16 residues. CDR3 nucleotides: TGTGCCAGCAGTGAAGATGACGCAGGGGGAAGCTCACCCCTCCACTTT. It translates to CASSEDDAGGSSPLHF.

This clone was detected once. The chain couples TRBV5-1 to TRBJ2-3; 9 nucleotides match TRBD1. V shed 4 bases, J shed 0 bases, and the junction held 3 bases outside the gene matches. Germline V lookup: CDR1 SGHRS, CDR2 YFSETQ. CDR3 size: 15 residues. CDR3 DNA: TGCGCCAGCAGCCTGGACAGGGGTAGCACAGATACGCAGTATTTT. Protein product: CASSLDRGSTDTQYF.

The chain carries TRBV19 and TRBJ1-1, with D maybe TRBD1 (5 bases). CDR3 length: 14 amino acids. Germline CDR1 reads LNHDA; CDR2 reads SQIVND (reference sequence). The V and J ends lost 5 bases and 5 bases respectively, with 15 bases between them. CDR3: CASSSIGGGTEAFF. The CDR3 nucleotides read TGTGCCAGTAGTTCTATCGGTGGGGGGACTGAAGCTTTCTTT.

The chain has TRBV7-9 and TRBJ2-7; D gene unclear. Trimming removed 5 bases at V and 6 bases at J, with 14 bases between. The germline V gene has CDR1 SEHNR and CDR2 FQNEAQ (reference sequence). The CDR3 is made up of 13 amino acids. The CDR3 coding sequence is TGTGCCAGCAGCCACGAACAGTCGGCCGAGCAGTACTTC. Translated, it gives CASSHEQSAEQYF.

The chain carries TRBV9 and TRBJ2-1; the match to TRBD1 covers 12 bases. CDR3 length: 16 residues. Germline assignment: CDR1 SGDLS and CDR2 YYNGEE. The J segment lost 7 bases and the V segment lost 2 bases, leaving 7 bases of the junction unmatched. This CDR3 is CASSVPGTGGVNEQFF. For the CDR3, the DNA is TGTGCCAGCAGCGTCCCCGGGACAGGGGGCGTAAATGAGCAGTTCTTC.

V is TRBV28 and J is TRBJ2-7; D gene unclear. The CDR3 length is 15 residues. V was shortened by 5 bases and J by 2 bases, with 16 bases between the two germline ends. Germline CDR1 is MDHEN and CDR2 is SYDVKM. DNA for the CDR3: TGTGCCAGCAGTAAGACTCCGTACCGAGCCTACGAGCAGTACTTC. This gives the protein CASSKTPYRAYEQYF.